This T cell receptor beta chain was observed in a study of T cell responses to AZD1222 COVID-19 vaccine. It was second doses at about 4 or about 12 weeks that were pooled. CDR1 is KGHSH, CDR2 LQKENI, per germline. Trimming removed 0 bases at V and 4 bases at J, with 9 bases between. This CDR3 region has 14 residues. Libraries were prepared by immunoSEQ multiplex PCR; TCRdb keeps only in-frame clonotypes and omits some of them. The top ten clones hold approximately 1% of a sample with 180,000 or so clones, approximately 93% of them seen once. Study-level points and caveats: Unmutated variant regions reportedly attract nearly half of all spike-specific TCRs. Just five or six AZD1222 recipients tested seropositive at baseline.

A remark on this clone: Its target is not known. Other DNA sequences in the sample encode the same CDR3.

The sample consisted of peripheral blood, taken 28 days after the second AZD1222 dose. This receptor was identified in an adult who received the AZD1222 COVID-19 vaccine. The V gene is TRBV18, the J gene TRBJ1-2, with D tentatively TRBD1 (5 bases). This chain's CDR3 is CASSPPGTLYGYTF. The CDR3 bases are TGTGCCAGCTCACCACCGGGGACGCTCTATGGCTACACCTTC.